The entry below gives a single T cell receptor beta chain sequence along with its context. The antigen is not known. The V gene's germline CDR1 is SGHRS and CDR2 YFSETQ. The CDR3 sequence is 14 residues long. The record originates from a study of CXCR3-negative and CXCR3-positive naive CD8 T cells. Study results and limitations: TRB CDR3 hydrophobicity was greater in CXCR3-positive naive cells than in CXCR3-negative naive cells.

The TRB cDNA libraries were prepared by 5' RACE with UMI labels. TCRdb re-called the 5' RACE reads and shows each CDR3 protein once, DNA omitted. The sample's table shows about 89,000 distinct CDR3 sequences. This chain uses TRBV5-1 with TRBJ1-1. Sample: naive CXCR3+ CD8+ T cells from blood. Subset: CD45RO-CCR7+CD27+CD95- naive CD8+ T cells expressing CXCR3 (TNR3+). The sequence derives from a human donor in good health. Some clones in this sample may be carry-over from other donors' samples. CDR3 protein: CASSLGRRLTEAFF.